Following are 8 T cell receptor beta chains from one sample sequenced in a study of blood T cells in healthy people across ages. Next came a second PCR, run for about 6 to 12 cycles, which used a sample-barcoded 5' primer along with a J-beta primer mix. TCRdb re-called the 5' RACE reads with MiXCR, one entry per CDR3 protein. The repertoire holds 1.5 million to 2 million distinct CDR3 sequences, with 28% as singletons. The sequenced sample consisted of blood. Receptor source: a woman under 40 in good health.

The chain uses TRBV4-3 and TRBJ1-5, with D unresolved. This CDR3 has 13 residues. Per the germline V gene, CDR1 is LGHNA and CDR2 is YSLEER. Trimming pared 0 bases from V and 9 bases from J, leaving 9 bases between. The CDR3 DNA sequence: TGCGCCAGCAGCCAAGAAGAGGGCGGGCCCCAGCATTTT. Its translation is CASSQEEGGPQHF.

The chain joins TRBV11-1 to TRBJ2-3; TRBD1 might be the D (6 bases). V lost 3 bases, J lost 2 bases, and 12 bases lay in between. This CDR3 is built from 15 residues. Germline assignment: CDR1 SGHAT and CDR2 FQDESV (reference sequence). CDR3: CASSFGGSLTDTQYF. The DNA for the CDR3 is TGTGCCAGCAGCTTTGGGGGCAGCCTCACAGATACGCAGTATTTT.

CDR3 protein: CASNKGQVVSNEQFF. The DNA of the CDR3 is TGTGCCAGCAACAAAGGACAGGTCGTTAGCAATGAGCAGTTCTTC. The chain links TRBV28 to TRBJ2-1; 7 positions match TRBD1. The CDR3 length is 15 residues. CDR1 and CDR2 from the germline V gene are MDHEN and SYDVKM. V lost 7 bases to trimming and J lost 6 bases; unmatched junction nucleotides: 12.

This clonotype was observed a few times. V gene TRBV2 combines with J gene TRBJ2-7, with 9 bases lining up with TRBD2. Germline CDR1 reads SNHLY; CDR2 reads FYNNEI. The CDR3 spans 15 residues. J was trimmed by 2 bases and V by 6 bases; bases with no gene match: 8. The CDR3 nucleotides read TGTGCCAGCAGGGGCGAAGCGGGAGGTACCTACGAGCAGTACTTC. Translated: CASRGEAGGTYEQYF.

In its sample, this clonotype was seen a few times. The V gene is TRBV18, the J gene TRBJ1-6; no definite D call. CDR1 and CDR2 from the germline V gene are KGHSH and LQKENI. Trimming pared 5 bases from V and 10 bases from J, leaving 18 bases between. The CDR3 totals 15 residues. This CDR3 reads CASSNLGIEGSPLHF. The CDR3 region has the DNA TGTGCCAGCTCAAACCTAGGGATAGAGGGCTCACCCCTCCACTTT.

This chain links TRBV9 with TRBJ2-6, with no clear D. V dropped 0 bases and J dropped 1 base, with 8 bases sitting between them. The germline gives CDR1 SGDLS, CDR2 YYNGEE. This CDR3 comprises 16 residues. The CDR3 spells CASSVVSRSGANVLTF. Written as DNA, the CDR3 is TGTGCCAGCAGCGTAGTCAGTCGGTCTGGGGCCAACGTCCTGACTTTC.

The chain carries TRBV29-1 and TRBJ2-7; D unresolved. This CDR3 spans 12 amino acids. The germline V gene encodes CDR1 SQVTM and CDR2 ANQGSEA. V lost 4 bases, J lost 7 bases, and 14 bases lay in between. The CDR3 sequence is CSVVPKSDEQYF. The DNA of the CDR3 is TGCAGCGTTGTACCAAAATCGGATGAGCAGTACTTC.

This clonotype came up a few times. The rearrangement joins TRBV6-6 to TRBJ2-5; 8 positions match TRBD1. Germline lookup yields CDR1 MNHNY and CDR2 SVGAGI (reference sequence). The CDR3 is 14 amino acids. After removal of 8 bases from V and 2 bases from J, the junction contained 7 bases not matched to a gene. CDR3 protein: CASGIRTGQETQYF. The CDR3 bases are TGTGCCAGCGGTATAAGGACAGGGCAAGAGACCCAGTACTTC.